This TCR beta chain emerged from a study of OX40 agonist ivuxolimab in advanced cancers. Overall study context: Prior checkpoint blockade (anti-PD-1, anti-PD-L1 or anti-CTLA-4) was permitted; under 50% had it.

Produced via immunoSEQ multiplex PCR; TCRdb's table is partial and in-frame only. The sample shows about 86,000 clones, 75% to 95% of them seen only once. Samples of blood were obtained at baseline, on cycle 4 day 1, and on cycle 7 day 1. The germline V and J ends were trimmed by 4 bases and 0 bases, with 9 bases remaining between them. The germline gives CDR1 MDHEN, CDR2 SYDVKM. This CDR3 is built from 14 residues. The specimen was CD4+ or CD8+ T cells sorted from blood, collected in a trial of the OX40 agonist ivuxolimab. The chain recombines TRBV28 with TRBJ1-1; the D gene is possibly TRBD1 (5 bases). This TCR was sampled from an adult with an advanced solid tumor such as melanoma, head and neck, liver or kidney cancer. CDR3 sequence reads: CASSSRQLNTEAFF. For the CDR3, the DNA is TGTGCCAGCAGTTCAAGACAGTTGAACACTGAAGCTTTCTTT. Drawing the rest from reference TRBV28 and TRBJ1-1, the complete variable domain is DVKVTQSSRYLVKRTGEKVFLECVQDMDHENMFWYRQDPGLGLRLIYFSYDVKMKEKGDIPEGYSVSREKKERFSLILESASTNQTSMYLCASSSRQLNTEAFFGQGTRLTVV.